Below are 25 T cell receptor beta chains sequenced from a single sample in a study of regulatory T cells in long-lasting Graves disease. The TCR beta library used iRepertoire HTBI primers with Arm-PCR amplification of CDR3. From the multiplex PCR reads, TCRdb called clonotypes with MiXCR, one entry per CDR3 protein. The sample holds 350,000 to 550,000 distinct CDR3 sequences, around 15% seen once. Time point defined: newly diagnosed GD, antithyroid drugs for less than 3 months. Following extraction of RNA from PBMCs, that RNA was used to make the TCR library. A further study also used this sample, focusing on T cells in Graves' hyperthyroidism and ophthalmopathy.

This specimen was peripheral blood mononuclear cells (PBMCs), taken at new diagnosis, from a patient treated with antithyroid drugs. The receptor set was obtained from a woman aged 50 to 60 with Graves disease.

This rearrangement joins TRBV3-1 to TRBJ2-6; D is undetermined. Germline-derived CDR1 and CDR2 are LGHDT and YNNKEL (reference sequence). With 0 bases removed from V and 1 base from J, the gap between germline ends came to 4 bases. The CDR3 covers 15 residues. The CDR3 loop reads CASSQDISGANVLTF. CDR3 nucleotides: TGTGCCAGCAGCCAAGACATTTCTGGGGCCAACGTCCTGACTTTC.

The chain has TRBV7-2 and TRBJ2-1; D is uncertain. This CDR3 region has 14 residues. Germline CDR1 is SGHTA and CDR2 is FQGNSA. Trimming shortened V by 4 bases and J by 10 bases, and 17 bases separated the two germline ends. The CDR3 DNA sequence: TGTGCCAGCAGCTCCCAAACCCCTACGCCCGAGCAGTTCTTC. This sequence encodes CASSSQTPTPEQFF.

The genes are TRBV9 and TRBJ2-3; 7 bases are a match to TRBD2. Germline V CDR1 and CDR2: SGDLS, YYNGEE. V trimming: 5 bases; J trimming: 5 bases; junction bases outside the gene matches: 8. The CDR3 contains 14 residues. The CDR3 here is CASREELARDTQYF. CDR3 sequence (DNA): TGTGCCAGCAGGGAGGAACTAGCGCGAGATACGCAGTATTTT.

This clonotype was seen ten or more times. This sequence joins TRBV7-9 and TRBJ2-1; TRBD2 aligns across 13 bases. CDR1 is SEHNR and CDR2 is FQNEAQ in the germline V gene (reference sequence). The CDR3 is 16 residues long. The V gene end was trimmed by 3 bases and the J gene end by 7 bases; junction bases not matched to a gene: 6. CDR3 nucleotide sequence: TGTGCCAGCAGCTTTATGGGACTAGCGGGACTGAATGAGCAGTTCTTC. This sequence encodes CASSFMGLAGLNEQFF.

This clonotype was counted at least ten times. The rearrangement joins TRBV5-1 to TRBJ2-5, with 12 positions matching TRBD1. V shed 5 bases and J 5 bases; nucleotides not matched to a gene: 7. CDR1 and CDR2 from the germline V gene are SGHRS and YFSETQ. There are 15 residues in the CDR3. CDR3 sequence (DNA): TGCGCCAGCAGTTCCGGGACAGGGGGCTTTGAGACCCAGTACTTC. It yields the protein CASSSGTGGFETQYF.

This clonotype has just one count. The V call is TRBV20-1, the J call TRBJ2-1; 7 nucleotides agree with TRBD1. The CDR3 is 15 amino acids. The germline CDR1 and CDR2 sequences are DFQATT and SNEGSKA (reference sequence). Trimming cost V 6 bases and J 1 base; bases outside gene matches: 9. In DNA form, the CDR3 reads TGCAGTGCACCCCCAGGGGGATCTTCCTACAATGAGCAGTTCTTC. The encoded protein is CSAPPGGSSYNEQFF.

This clonotype was observed a few times. V is TRBV7-9 and J is TRBJ2-3; TRBD2 matches 10 bases. CDR3 size: 16 residues. The trim removed 3 bases at V and 1 base at J, leaving 4 bases unmatched. The germline CDR1 and CDR2 sequences are SEHNR and FQNEAQ (reference sequence). The CDR3 DNA sequence: TGTGCCAGCAGCTTCCCCGGGACTAGCGGCACAGATACGCAGTATTTT. It codes for CASSFPGTSGTDTQYF.

This clonotype was seen a handful of times. This rearrangement joins TRBV7-9 to TRBJ2-7, with 9 bases identical to TRBD1. The CDR3 has 14 amino acids. V lost 0 bases to trimming and J lost 6 bases; unmatched junction nucleotides: 3. Germline values: CDR1 SEHNR, CDR2 FQNEAQ (reference sequence). The CDR3 DNA sequence: TGTGCCAGCAGCTTAGCGGGACAGGGTAGCGAGCAGTACTTC. Its protein product is CASSLAGQGSEQYF.

The chain carries TRBV5-6 and TRBJ1-5; 10 bases map to TRBD1. Germline CDR1 is SGHDT and CDR2 is YYEEEE. J lost 5 bases, V lost 2 bases, and 4 bases had no gene match. The CDR3 runs 15 residues. The CDR3 DNA reads as TGTGCCAGCAGCTTTTGGGACAGGGGTGATCAGCCCCAGCATTTT. Translation gives CASSFWDRGDQPQHF.

This clonotype was found many times. Relative to the germline gene, one junction end is altered; a read error may explain this. The CDR3 DNA sequence: TGTGCCAGCAGGCAAGTGGGTGGCGTCCCTTGGGAGACCCAGTACTTC. This sequence encodes CASRQVGGVPWETQYF. V gene TRBV3-1 combines with J gene TRBJ2-5; no definite D call. This CDR3 has 16 residues. The germline V gene has CDR1 LGHDT and CDR2 YNNKEL (reference sequence).

This clonotype was observed a handful of times. The CDR3 reads CASSQGPGTAYEQYF. CDR3 sequence (DNA): TGTGCCAGCAGCCAAGGCCCCGGGACAGCATACGAGCAGTACTTC. This rearrangement joins TRBV3-1 to TRBJ2-7; TRBD1 aligns across 7 bases. Germline V gives CDR1 LGHDT, CDR2 YNNKEL (reference sequence). J was trimmed by 4 bases and V by 1 base; bases with no gene match: 7. This CDR3 has 15 residues.

This clonotype was detected many times. The chain recombines TRBV7-8 with TRBJ2-1, with 10 positions matching TRBD2. Trimming took 3 bases from V and 12 from J; bases not matched to a gene: 11. This CDR3 has 15 residues. Germline V lookup: CDR1 SGHVS, CDR2 FQNEAQ. The CDR3 reads CASSLRKREGSGQFF. The CDR3 DNA reads as TGTGCCAGCAGCTTGAGAAAGCGGGAGGGTTCAGGGCAGTTCTTC.

This clonotype was detected a few times. V gene TRBV18 combines with J gene TRBJ1-2; 10 positions match TRBD1. Germline V CDR1 and CDR2: KGHSH, LQKENI. The CDR3 is 14 residues long. V dropped 1 base and J dropped 8; count of bases not matched to a gene: 4. In nucleotides, the CDR3 is TGTGCCAGCTCACCACTGACAGGGGGCGGCGGCTACACCTTC. Translating gives CASSPLTGGGGYTF.

Notes on this clonotype: Just one base apart from a much larger clone, this may be a read error. The V and J genes are TRBV6-5 and TRBJ2-5; TRBD2 matches 14 bases. The J segment lost 7 bases and the V segment lost 2 bases, leaving 3 bases of the junction unmatched. CDR1 is MNHEY and CDR2 is SVGAGI in the germline V gene. This CDR3 spans 15 amino acids. CDR3 sequence: CASSYGTSGSGTQYF. CDR3 nucleotide sequence: TGTGCCAGCAGTTACGGGACTAGCGGGAGTGGGACCCAGTACTTC.

The chain joins TRBV12-3 or TRBV12-4 to TRBJ2-3, with unresolved D. The length of the CDR3 is 14 residues. V shed 6 bases and J shed 2 bases, with 12 bases lying between them. The CDR3 coding sequence is TGTGCCAGCAGCGGACCGGTTTACACAGATACGCAGTATTTT. It codes for CASSGPVYTDTQYF.

As for this clonotype: A read error may explain this, as a much larger clone is one base away. The chain carries TRBV7-2 and TRBJ2-5, with D tentatively TRBD1 (7 bases). The CDR3 has 15 amino acids. The V gene's germline CDR1 is SGHTA and CDR2 FQGNSA. Here the CDR3 reads CASSANSGGQETHYF. The CDR3 bases are TGTGCCAGCAGCGCCAATTCAGGGGGGCAAGAGACCCACTACTTC.

This chain uses TRBV28 with TRBJ2-7; D perhaps matches TRBD1 (5 bases). This CDR3 region has 13 residues. The germline gives CDR1 MDHEN, CDR2 SYDVKM. Trimming pared 5 bases from V and 2 bases from J, leaving 10 bases between. The CDR3 is CASSQTATYEQYF. In nucleotides, the CDR3 is TGTGCCAGCAGTCAGACAGCCACCTACGAGCAGTACTTC.

This clonotype was seen at least ten times. The chain recombines TRBV7-9 with TRBJ2-1; 10 bases fit TRBD2. With V trimmed by 2 bases and J by 5 bases, 6 bases remained unmatched. The CDR3 runs 16 residues. CDR1 SEHNR and CDR2 FQNEAQ come from the germline V gene (reference sequence). The CDR3, as DNA: TGTGCCAGCAGCTTATGGACTAGCGGAGTCAACAATGAGCAGTTCTTC. Translation gives CASSLWTSGVNNEQFF. The full variable domain, rest sourced from reference TRBV7-9 and TRBJ2-1, is DTGVSQNPRHKITKRGQNVTFRCDPISEHNRLYWYRQTLGQGPEFLTYFQNEAQLEKSRLLSDRFSAERPKGSFSTLEIQRTEQGDSAMYLCASSLWTSGVNNEQFFGPGTRLTVL.

This clonotype was counted between two and nine times. The chain employs TRBV6-5 and TRBJ1-6; D perhaps matches TRBD1 (5 bases). Trimming took 3 bases from V and 4 from J, leaving 13 bases between them. Germline V gene lookup returns CDR1 MNHEY and CDR2 SVGAGI. The CDR3 is made up of 16 amino acids. CDR3 DNA sequence: TGTGCCAGCAGTTATAGGGGAAAATCATATAATTCACCCCTCCACTTT. It codes for CASSYRGKSYNSPLHF.

This clonotype was seen repeatedly, ten times or more. The chain combines TRBV5-1 with TRBJ2-1, with D maybe TRBD2 (6 bases). Deletions cut 0 bases from V and 2 bases from J, with 12 bases between. The germline V gene encodes CDR1 SGHRS and CDR2 YFSETQ. The CDR3 covers 16 residues. CDR3 region: CASSLVRGLAYNEQFF. The CDR3 nucleotides are TGCGCCAGCAGCTTGGTTCGGGGGTTGGCCTACAATGAGCAGTTCTTC.

Concerning this clonotype: This clone may be a read error of a much larger clone one base away. This sequence joins TRBV28 and TRBJ2-2; 7 bases match TRBD1. The CDR3 is 16 amino acids. Germline V gene sequence: CDR1 MDHEN, CDR2 SYDVKM. The CDR3 DNA reads TGTGCCTGCAGACTTCCCGGGACAGCCAACACCGGGGAGCTGTTTTTT. Translated, it gives CACRLPGTANTGELFF. Combining the CDR3 with reference TRBV28 and TRBJ2-2 gives the whole variable domain DVKVTQSSRYLVKRTGEKVFLECVQDMDHENMFWYRQDPGLGLRLIYFSYDVKMKEKGDIPEGYSVSREKKERFSLILESASTNQTSMYLCACRLPGTANTGELFFGEGSRLTVL.

This clonotype occurred many times. This rearrangement joins TRBV7-3 to TRBJ2-1; 8 bases fit TRBD2. CDR1 SGHTA and CDR2 FQGTGA come from the germline V gene. This CDR3 has 15 amino acids. V lost 5 bases and J lost 8; bases outside the gene matches: 11. The chain's CDR3 is CASSLLAGGRYEQFF. The CDR3 region has the DNA TGTGCCAGCAGCCTCCTGGCGGGCGGGAGGTATGAGCAGTTCTTC.

V is TRBV4-1 and J is TRBJ1-3; tentative D call: TRBD1 (5 bases). The CDR3 runs to 16 residues. In germline, CDR1 is MGHRA, CDR2 YSYEKL. The V gene lost 4 bases and the J gene lost 0 bases, with 13 bases spanning the gap. The CDR3 is CASSRGHTGSGNTIYF. DNA for the CDR3: TGCGCCAGCAGCCGAGGCCATACAGGCTCTGGAAACACCATATATTTT.

In DNA form, the CDR3 reads TGTGCCAGCAGTAGGGGACAGCCGAGTGGCTACACCTTC. Residues: CASSRGQPSGYTF. The V call is TRBV6-1, the J call TRBJ1-2, with TRBD1 identical over 7 bases. The germline gives CDR1 MNHNS, CDR2 SASEGT. The ends lost 5 bases at V and 7 bases at J; junction bases unmatched: 7. This CDR3 contains 13 residues.

This clonotype was seen repeatedly, ten times or more. J is TRBJ2-3 and V is TRBV11-2, with a possible D match to TRBD2 (5 bases). The CDR3 covers 17 residues. V was clipped by 1 base and J by 0 bases, with 14 bases between them. Germline V gene lookup returns CDR1 SGHAT and CDR2 FQNNGV. The CDR3 region has the DNA TGTGCCAGCAGCTTAGCAACGGGTGGAGGAAGCACAGATACGCAGTATTTT. Its translation: CASSLATGGGSTDTQYF.